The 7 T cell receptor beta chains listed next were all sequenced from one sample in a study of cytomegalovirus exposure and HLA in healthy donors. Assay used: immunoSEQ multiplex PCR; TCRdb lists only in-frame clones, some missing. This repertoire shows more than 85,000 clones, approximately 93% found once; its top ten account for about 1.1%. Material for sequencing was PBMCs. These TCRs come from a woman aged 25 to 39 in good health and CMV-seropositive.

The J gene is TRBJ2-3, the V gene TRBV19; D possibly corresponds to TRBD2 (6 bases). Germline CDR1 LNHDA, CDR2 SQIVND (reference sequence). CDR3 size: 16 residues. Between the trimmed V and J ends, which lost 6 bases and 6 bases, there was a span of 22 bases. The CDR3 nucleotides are TGTGCCAGTAGCCTGGGTCAAGCGGGTAGAAGGGATACGCAGTATTTT. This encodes CASSLGQAGRRDTQYF.

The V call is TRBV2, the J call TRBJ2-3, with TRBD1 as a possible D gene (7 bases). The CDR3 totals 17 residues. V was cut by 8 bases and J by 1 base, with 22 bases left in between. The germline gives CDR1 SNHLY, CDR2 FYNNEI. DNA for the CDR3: TGTGCCAGCTGGATTGCCACAGGGGAGGAAGGCACAGATACGCAGTATTTT. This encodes CASWIATGEEGTDTQYF.

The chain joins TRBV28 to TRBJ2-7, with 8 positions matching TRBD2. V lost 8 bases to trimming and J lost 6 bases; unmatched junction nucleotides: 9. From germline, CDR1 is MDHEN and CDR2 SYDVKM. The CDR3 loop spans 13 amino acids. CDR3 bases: TGTGCCAGCCGGGAGGGGGTGCCTGGCGAGCAGTACTTC. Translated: CASREGVPGEQYF.

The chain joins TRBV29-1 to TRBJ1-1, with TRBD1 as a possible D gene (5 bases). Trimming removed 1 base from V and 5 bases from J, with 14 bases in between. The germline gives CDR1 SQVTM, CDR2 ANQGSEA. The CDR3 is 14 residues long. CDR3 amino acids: CSVEVGGIGTEAFF. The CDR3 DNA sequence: TGCAGCGTTGAAGTGGGGGGAATCGGGACTGAAGCTTTCTTT.

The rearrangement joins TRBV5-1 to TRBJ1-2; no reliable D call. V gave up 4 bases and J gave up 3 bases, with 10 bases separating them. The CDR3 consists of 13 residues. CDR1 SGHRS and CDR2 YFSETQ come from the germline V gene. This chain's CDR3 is CASSPFTDYGYTF. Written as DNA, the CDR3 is TGCGCCAGCAGCCCCTTCACTGACTATGGCTACACCTTC.

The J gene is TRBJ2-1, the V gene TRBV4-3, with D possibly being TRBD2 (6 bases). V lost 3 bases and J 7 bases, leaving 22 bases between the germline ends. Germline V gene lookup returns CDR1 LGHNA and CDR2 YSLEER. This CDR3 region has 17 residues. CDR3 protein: CASSQNLLARTANEQFF. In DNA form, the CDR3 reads TGCGCCAGCAGCCAGAACTTACTAGCCAGAACGGCGAATGAGCAGTTCTTC.

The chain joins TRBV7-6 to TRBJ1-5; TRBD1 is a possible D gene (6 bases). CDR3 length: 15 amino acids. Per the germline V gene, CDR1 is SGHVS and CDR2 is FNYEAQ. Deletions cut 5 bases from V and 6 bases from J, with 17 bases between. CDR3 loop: CASSPTQGFGQPQHF. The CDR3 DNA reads TGTGCCAGCAGCCCGACACAGGGTTTCGGTCAGCCCCAGCATTTT.